The 25 T cell receptor beta chains below come from one sample, sequenced in a study of T-cell memory formation after mild COVID-19. One entry per CDR3 protein, called by TCRdb with MiXCR from the 5' RACE reads. The table has 410,000 or so distinct CDR3 sequences, more than 20% seen once. The sequencing sample was made of PBMCs or a T cell subset sorted from them (not recorded which). These receptors were taken from an adult woman who had mild COVID-19 (a few samples of this study predate the infection). Cell type and time point are not known.

The chain uses TRBV7-9 and TRBJ2-7; no reliable D call. The V gene's germline CDR1 is SEHNR and CDR2 FQNEAQ (reference sequence). This CDR3 comprises 11 residues. V lost 7 bases, J lost 3 bases, and 7 bases lay in between. CDR3 DNA sequence: TGTGCCAGCAAGGGTGACTACGAGCAGTACTTC. Translation gives CASKGDYEQYF.

The chain couples TRBV5-1 to TRBJ1-4, with D maybe TRBD1 (6 bases). The CDR3 is made up of 19 amino acids. V shed 4 bases and J shed 0 bases, with 22 bases lying between them. Germline V lookup: CDR1 SGHRS, CDR2 YFSETQ. The CDR3, as DNA: TGCGCCAGCAGCCGGTATTTGGGGGCAGCCCTCACAACTAATGAAAAACTGTTTTTT. Amino acid sequence: CASSRYLGAALTTNEKLFF.

This clonotype was counted a few times. This rearrangement joins TRBV29-1 to TRBJ2-7; D might be TRBD1 (6 bases). The CDR3 runs to 13 residues. Trimming removed 6 bases from V and 3 bases from J, with 15 bases in between. The germline gives CDR1 SQVTM, CDR2 ANQGSEA. The CDR3 nucleotides are TGCAGCGTCCGGGACATGAGGTTCTACGAGCAGTACTTC. Translated, it gives CSVRDMRFYEQYF.

This clonotype was seen only a few times. The chain is built from TRBV4-2 and TRBJ2-3; 12 nucleotides match TRBD2. J lost 4 bases, V lost 1 base, and 6 bases had no gene match. Germline V gene data show CDR1 as LGHNA and CDR2 as YNFKEQ. There are 17 residues in the CDR3. CDR3 loop: CASSQGGASGGADTQYF. The DNA of the CDR3 is TGTGCCAGCAGCCAAGGTGGGGCTAGCGGGGGGGCAGATACGCAGTATTTT.

This clonotype was counted a few times. The chain carries TRBV6-5 and TRBJ2-7; perhaps TRBD1 as D (6 bases). Germline V gene data show CDR1 as MNHEY and CDR2 as SVGAGI. There are 13 residues in the CDR3. V was cut by 7 bases and J by 0 bases, with 10 bases left in between. Here the CDR3 reads CASKGVGSYEQYF. The CDR3 DNA follows: TGTGCCAGCAAGGGGGTAGGCTCCTACGAGCAGTACTTC.

As regards this clonotype: An end of the junction does not agree with germline; a read error may underlie this. V usage is TRBV11-2 and J usage is TRBJ2-3; no firm D call. The CDR3 loop spans 15 amino acids. Germline CDR1 reads SGHAT; CDR2 reads FQNNGV. DNA of the CDR3: TGTGACAGCAGCTCGGACCCGCCGGGCACAGATACGCAGTATTTT. Its protein is CDSSSDPPGTDTQYF.

The chain carries TRBV11-2 and TRBJ2-7, with 7 positions matching TRBD1. The J segment lost 3 bases and the V segment lost 5 bases, leaving 10 bases of the junction unmatched. The germline gives CDR1 SGHAT, CDR2 FQNNGV. The CDR3 covers 15 residues. CDR3 in DNA: TGTGCCAGCAGCCCGGTGACAGGGTCCCACTACGAGCAGTACTTC. It yields the protein CASSPVTGSHYEQYF.

This clonotype was observed a handful of times. The V call is TRBV3-1, the J call TRBJ2-2; tentative D call: TRBD2 (6 bases). The V and J ends lost 4 bases and 2 bases respectively, with 11 bases between them. The CDR3 is 15 residues long. Germline assignment: CDR1 LGHDT and CDR2 YNNKEL (reference sequence). CDR3 region: CASSPWGLNTGELFF. The CDR3 bases are TGTGCCAGCAGCCCGTGGGGACTTAACACCGGGGAGCTGTTTTTT. Based on the CDR3 plus reference TRBV3-1 and TRBJ2-2, the full variable domain is DTAVSQTPKYLVTQMGNDKSIKCEQNLGHDTMYWYKQDSKKFLKIMFSYNNKELIINETVPNRFSPKSPDKAHLNLHINSLELGDSAVYFCASSPWGLNTGELFFGEGSRLTVL.

The rearrangement links TRBV5-1 to TRBJ2-3; 10 nucleotides align to TRBD2. This CDR3 comprises 19 residues. With 0 bases clipped from V and 2 bases from J, the junction kept 12 bases outside the gene matches. In germline, CDR1 is SGHRS, CDR2 YFSETQ. Here the CDR3 DNA reads TGCGCCAGCAGCTTGGTTGGTAGGGCCGGACTAGCGGACACAGATACGCAGTATTTT. Protein: CASSLVGRAGLADTDTQYF. Full variable domain (remainder filled in from reference TRBV5-1 and TRBJ2-3): KAGVTQTPRYLIKTRGQQVTLSCSPISGHRSVSWYQQTPGQGLQFLFEYFSETQRNKGNFPGRFSGRQFSNSRSEMNVSTLELGDSALYLCASSLVGRAGLADTDTQYFGPGTRLTVL.

The chain employs TRBV7-2 and TRBJ1-1; weak D call: TRBD1 (5 bases). V was pared by 8 bases and J by 9 bases, with 19 bases between. Germline assignment: CDR1 SGHTA and CDR2 FQGNSA. The CDR3 is 13 amino acids. The CDR3 DNA reads as TGTGCCAGCGCTACCTATTTGGGGCCCCAAGCTTTCTTT. Protein product: CASATYLGPQAFF.

The chain has TRBV6-5 and TRBJ1-1, with D possibly matching TRBD1 (6 bases). Germline CDR1 and CDR2: MNHEY and SVGAGI. This CDR3 is built from 13 residues. Deletions cut 6 bases from V and 1 base from J, with 9 bases between. DNA of the CDR3: TGTGCCAGCAGGTCCAGGGGGAACACTGAAGCTTTCTTT. Protein sequence: CASRSRGNTEAFF.

A few counts support this clonotype. The genes are TRBV6-1 and TRBJ2-1; D is perhaps TRBD1 (5 bases). Germline CDR1 MNHNS, CDR2 SASEGT. V lost 1 base and J 6 bases, leaving 16 bases between the germline ends. There are 16 residues in the CDR3. The CDR3 region has the DNA TGTGCCAGCAGTGAAGTAGGTGGGGCGCTTAGCAATGAGCAGTTCTTC. It specifies CASSEVGGALSNEQFF.

The V call is TRBV4-2, the J call TRBJ2-1; D gene ambiguous. This CDR3 comprises 13 residues. Trimming removed 0 bases at V and 5 bases at J, with 5 bases between. Looked up from germline, CDR1 is LGHNA and CDR2 is YNFKEQ. Written as DNA, the CDR3 is TGTGCCAGCAGCCAAGATACCCACAATGAGCAGTTCTTC. Protein product: CASSQDTHNEQFF.

This clonotype came up a few times. The V call is TRBV20-1, the J call TRBJ2-5, with TRBD2 matching 16 bases. The V and J ends lost 5 bases and 1 base, in that order; junction bases with no gene match: 7. There are 17 residues in the CDR3. Germline assignment: CDR1 DFQATT and CDR2 SNEGSKA (reference sequence). CDR3 nucleotide sequence: TGCAGTGCTCCCGGGACTAGCGGGAGGGCCCCCCAAGAGACCCAGTACTTC. It translates to CSAPGTSGRAPQETQYF.

This clonotype has more than one count but fewer than ten. The V call is TRBV7-9, the J call TRBJ2-4; D is ambiguous. Trimming left V 6 bases short and J 0 bases short, with 15 bases between. CDR3 length equals 16 residues. Per germline, CDR1 SEHNR and CDR2 FQNEAQ (reference sequence). The CDR3 loop reads CASSPPGILAKNIQYF. The CDR3 nucleotides read TGTGCCAGCAGTCCCCCTGGCATTTTAGCCAAAAACATTCAGTACTTC. The full variable domain, its missing parts supplied by reference TRBV7-9 and TRBJ2-4, is DTGVSQNPRHKITKRGQNVTFRCDPISEHNRLYWYRQTLGQGPEFLTYFQNEAQLEKSRLLSDRFSAERPKGSFSTLEIQRTEQGDSAMYLCASSPPGILAKNIQYFGAGTRLSVL.

Ten or more counts support this clonotype. This sequence joins TRBV7-2 and TRBJ1-5, with 10 nucleotides matching TRBD1. CDR1 is SGHTA, CDR2 FQGNSA, per germline. The CDR3 extends over 13 amino acids. The V and J ends lost 10 bases and 7 bases, in that order; junction bases with no gene match: 7. The CDR3 loop reads CAIQGQGTQPQHF. The CDR3 nucleotides read TGTGCCATCCAGGGACAGGGGACCCAGCCCCAGCATTTT.

The CDR3 region is CASSLGRGRSEAFF. The CDR3 DNA reads TGTGCCAGTAGTCTCGGCAGGGGGCGATCTGAAGCTTTCTTT. This chain uses TRBV19 with TRBJ1-1, with 8 bases fitting TRBD1. V shed 5 bases and J 6 bases; nucleotides not matched to a gene: 8. This CDR3 has 14 residues. The germline gives CDR1 LNHDA, CDR2 SQIVND (reference sequence).

CDR3: CASSQGVRALYEQYF. DNA for the CDR3: TGCGCCAGCAGCCAAGGAGTCAGGGCCCTGTACGAGCAGTACTTC. The chain uses TRBV4-3 and TRBJ2-7; weak D call: TRBD1 (5 bases). Germline CDR1 reads LGHNA; CDR2 reads YSLEER. Trimming removed 1 base at V and 4 bases at J, with 14 bases between. CDR3 length equals 15 residues.

This clonotype was detected a few times. The CDR3 reads CASSTRTGFTDTQYF. The CDR3 nucleotides read TGTGCCAGCAGCACCAGGACAGGGTTCACAGATACGCAGTATTTT. The rearrangement links TRBV7-6 to TRBJ2-3, with 8 nucleotides matching TRBD1. The CDR3 sequence is 15 residues long. The germline gives CDR1 SGHVS, CDR2 FNYEAQ. Trimming cost V 5 bases and J 2 bases; bases outside gene matches: 6.

This clonotype was seen more than once but under ten times. This chain links TRBV9 with TRBJ1-1; TRBD1 matches at 8 bases. Germline CDR1 reads SGDLS; CDR2 reads YYNGEE. The V and J ends lost 4 bases and 5 bases, in that order; junction bases with no gene match: 4. The CDR3 contains 13 residues. The CDR3 sequence: CASSPWTGTEAFF. The CDR3 DNA sequence: TGTGCCAGCAGCCCGTGGACAGGGACTGAAGCTTTCTTT.

This clonotype has just a few counts. The chain has TRBV29-1 and TRBJ2-7, with 9 bases lining up with TRBD1. The CDR3 sequence is 14 residues long. V dropped 8 bases and J dropped 2; count of bases not matched to a gene: 10. Looked up from germline, CDR1 is SQVTM and CDR2 is ANQGSEA. CDR3 in DNA: TGCAGCTCACAAGGGGGACAGGGACCCTACGAGCAGTACTTC. It yields the protein CSSQGGQGPYEQYF.

The chain links TRBV7-2 to TRBJ1-1; D is perhaps TRBD1 (5 bases). Germline CDR1 reads SGHTA; CDR2 reads FQGNSA. The ends were cut back, 2 bases at V and 7 bases at J, with 26 bases in the middle. The CDR3 spans 18 residues. CDR3 residues: CASSLSSGGIRGTYEAFF. CDR3 coding DNA: TGTGCCAGCAGCTTATCGTCTGGCGGGATCCGGGGCACCTATGAAGCTTTCTTT.

The chain has TRBV5-6 and TRBJ2-1; D may correspond to TRBD1 or TRBD2 (6 bases each). Trimming took 0 bases from V and 2 from J, leaving 9 bases between them. In germline, CDR1 is SGHDT, CDR2 YYEEEE. This CDR3 is 15 amino acids long. DNA of the CDR3: TGTGCCAGCAGCTTGGCGGGGGCACCCTACAATGAGCAGTTCTTC. Residues: CASSLAGAPYNEQFF.

The chain joins TRBV5-1 to TRBJ2-7; 9 bases fit TRBD1. This CDR3 has 15 amino acids. V trimming: 4 bases; J trimming: 3 bases; junction bases outside the gene matches: 8. Germline assignment: CDR1 SGHRS and CDR2 YFSETQ. DNA of the CDR3: TGCGCCAGCAGCGTCCCCGGGACAGGGTTCTACGAGCAGTACTTC. Translating gives CASSVPGTGFYEQYF. Drawing the rest from reference TRBV5-1 and TRBJ2-7, the complete variable domain is KAGVTQTPRYLIKTRGQQVTLSCSPISGHRSVSWYQQTPGQGLQFLFEYFSETQRNKGNFPGRFSGRQFSNSRSEMNVSTLELGDSALYLCASSVPGTGFYEQYFGPGTRLTVT.

The chain carries TRBV20-1 and TRBJ2-7, with 8 bases aligning to TRBD1. The V segment lost 5 bases and the J segment 0 bases; nucleotides outside the gene matches: 6. The germline CDR1 and CDR2 sequences are DFQATT and SNEGSKA (reference sequence). This CDR3 is built from 14 residues. The CDR3 protein is CSASRGPSSYEQYF. As DNA, the CDR3 is TGCAGTGCTTCCAGGGGGCCTAGCTCCTACGAGCAGTACTTC.